A single sample is the source of the 24 T cell receptor beta chains below, sequenced in a study of blood T cell repertoires in COVID-19. Libraries were prepared by immunoSEQ multiplex PCR; TCRdb keeps only in-frame clonotypes and omits some of them. The sample carries 55,000 to 75,000 clones, 90% recorded once. Sequencing was done on a sample of peripheral blood. Every receptor here comes from a man in his fifties or sixties with acute or convalescent COVID-19.

This clone has only one observation. Other DNA sequences within the sample encode an identical CDR3. The gene calls are TRBV7-9 and TRBJ1-1; no clear D gene. Germline assignment: CDR1 SEHNR and CDR2 FQNEAQ (reference sequence). V was trimmed by 4 bases and J by 2 bases, leaving 8 bases between them. The CDR3 length is 13 residues. The CDR3 coding sequence is TGTGCCAGCAGCTCTAGCCTAAACACTGAAGCTTTCTTT. Translating gives CASSSSLNTEAFF.

The V call is TRBV27, the J call TRBJ2-1; 8 nucleotides match TRBD2. Per germline, CDR1 MNHEY and CDR2 SMNVEV (reference sequence). CDR3 length: 17 residues. Germline trimming cut 3 bases from V and 4 bases from J; bases unmatched to any gene: 11. CDR3 sequence (DNA): TGTGCCAGCAGTTTCACCCAGCCGGGGGGGTTGTACAATGAGCAGTTCTTC. Residues: CASSFTQPGGLYNEQFF.

The chain is built from TRBV27 and TRBJ2-6, with TRBD1 matching over 8 bases. The germline V gene has CDR1 MNHEY and CDR2 SMNVEV (reference sequence). This CDR3 has 16 amino acids. The V gene end was trimmed by 4 bases and the J gene end by 4 bases; junction bases not matched to a gene: 6. The CDR3 DNA follows: TGTGCCAGCAGTTCCCGCAGGGGGCGCGGGGCCAACGTCCTGACTTTC. The encoded protein is CASSSRRGRGANVLTF.

The chain combines TRBV27 with TRBJ2-3; TRBD1 aligns across 7 bases. Germline V gene lookup returns CDR1 MNHEY and CDR2 SMNVEV (reference sequence). CDR3 length equals 17 residues. V shed 3 bases and J 3 bases; nucleotides not matched to a gene: 12. The CDR3 region has the DNA TGTGCCAGCAGTTTTAATTTAGGGGGCGCAACTACAGATACGCAGTATTTT. It translates to CASSFNLGGATTDTQYF.

The rearrangement joins TRBV11-2 to TRBJ2-7, with D possibly TRBD2 on 7 matching bases. The CDR3 is 13 amino acids. V lost 3 bases to trimming and J lost 6 bases, with 12 bases between them. CDR1 and CDR2 from the germline V gene are SGHAT and FQNNGV. The CDR3 bases are TGTGCCAGCAGCTTGGTTAGGGGGGGCGAGCAGTACTTC. Its protein product is CASSLVRGGEQYF.

The rearrangement joins TRBV12-5 to TRBJ1-1; 8 nucleotides align to TRBD1. Germline V CDR1 and CDR2: LGHNT, FRNRAP. V was pared by 9 bases and J by 1 base, with 4 bases of the junction left unmatched. The CDR3 totals 13 residues. DNA of the CDR3: TGTGCTAGCTCACAGGGGGGGAACACTGAAGCTTTCTTT. This encodes CASSQGGNTEAFF.

The gene calls are TRBV5-4 and TRBJ2-1; 8 bases line up with TRBD1. The germline CDR1 and CDR2 sequences are SGHNT and YYREEE (reference sequence). V shed 4 bases and J 0 bases; nucleotides not matched to a gene: 3. This CDR3 region has 15 residues. CDR3 residues: CASSPQGASYNEQFF. DNA of the CDR3: TGTGCCAGCAGCCCGCAGGGGGCCTCCTACAATGAGCAGTTCTTC.

This clone was recorded only once. The chain couples TRBV5-1 to TRBJ1-1; D uncertain. Germline assignment: CDR1 SGHRS and CDR2 YFSETQ. The CDR3 extends over 12 amino acids. Trimming pared 2 bases from V and 10 bases from J, leaving 12 bases between. The CDR3 DNA sequence: TGCGCCAGCAGCTTTCTCCCCGGTGGAGCTTTCTTT. Its translation is CASSFLPGGAFF.

V is TRBV4-2 and J is TRBJ1-5, with TRBD1 matching over 9 bases. CDR1 and CDR2 (germline): LGHNA, YNFKEQ. The CDR3 consists of 16 residues. J gave up 7 bases and V 0 bases, and 7 bases lay outside the gene matches. The CDR3 sequence is CASSQDRGQGEQPQHF. The DNA of the CDR3 is TGTGCCAGCAGCCAAGATCGGGGACAGGGTGAACAGCCCCAGCATTTT.

The table lists this clone with a few counts. This chain links TRBV11-2 with TRBJ1-5, with D hard to call. This CDR3 is 15 amino acids long. Trimming stripped 1 base from V and 4 bases from J, with 11 bases between. The germline gives CDR1 SGHAT, CDR2 FQNNGV. CDR3 protein: CASSLGNSQNQPQHF. As DNA, the CDR3 is TGTGCCAGCAGCTTAGGGAACAGTCAAAATCAGCCCCAGCATTTT.

Relative to its sample, this clone is medium-sized. This sequence joins TRBV6-6 and TRBJ2-7; 7 nucleotides align to TRBD1. The junction had 9 bases not matched to a gene; V was cut back by 6 bases and J by 1 base. The CDR3 loop spans 15 amino acids. Germline V gene data show CDR1 as MNHNY and CDR2 as SVGAGI (reference sequence). The CDR3 nucleotides are TGTGCCAGCAGAACGGGACAGTCAAATTCCTACGAGCAGTACTTC. Its protein is CASRTGQSNSYEQYF.

The V gene is TRBV10-3, the J gene TRBJ2-5, with D possibly being TRBD2 (5 bases). The CDR3 totals 14 residues. CDR1 and CDR2 (germline): ENHRY, SYGVKD. V lost 4 bases and J lost 0, with 9 bases in between. The CDR3 DNA reads as TGTGCCATCAGTGCTCCCGGGGACCAAGAGACCCAGTACTTC. Amino acids: CAISAPGDQETQYF.

V is TRBV6-5 and J is TRBJ1-2; maybe TRBD1 (5 bases). Trimming shortened V by 4 bases and J by 3 bases, and 12 bases separated the two germline ends. This CDR3 region has 14 residues. Germline values: CDR1 MNHEY, CDR2 SVGAGI. The CDR3: CASSFAGPDYGYTF. CDR3 bases: TGTGCCAGCAGTTTTGCGGGGCCTGACTATGGCTACACCTTC.

This chain links TRBV24-1 with TRBJ1-2; weak D call: TRBD1 (6 bases). The germline CDR1 and CDR2 sequences are KGHDR and SFDVKD. The CDR3 is 16 amino acids. The V end was cut by 6 bases, the J end by 1 base, with 17 bases between. CDR3 sequence: CATSPTGTLNNYGYTF. The CDR3 DNA reads as TGTGCCACCAGTCCGACAGGTACCCTTAATAACTATGGCTACACCTTC.

The chain recombines TRBV11-2 with TRBJ2-7; 9 bases fit TRBD1. The junction had 5 bases not matched to a gene; V was cut back by 0 bases and J by 5 bases. Germline values: CDR1 SGHAT, CDR2 FQNNGV. This CDR3 region has 15 residues. The CDR3: CASSLEDRGPHEQYF. Here the CDR3 DNA reads TGTGCCAGCAGCTTAGAGGACAGGGGACCCCACGAGCAGTACTTC.

The chain is built from TRBV3-1 (or the pseudogene TRBV3-2) and TRBJ1-3; D is ambiguous. The V end was cut by 0 bases, the J end by 4 bases, with 4 bases between. The CDR3 length is 13 residues. Per the germline V gene, CDR1 is LGHDT and CDR2 is YNNKEL (reference sequence). Written as DNA, the CDR3 is TGTGCCAGCAGCCAAGATGAGGGAAACACCATATATTTT. This codes for CASSQDEGNTIYF.

This chain uses TRBV6-6 with TRBJ2-6; 7 bases fit TRBD1. CDR1 is MNHNY and CDR2 is SVGAGI in the germline V gene (reference sequence). This CDR3 region has 17 residues. With 5 bases clipped from V and 9 bases from J, the junction kept 16 bases outside the gene matches. CDR3 DNA: TGTGCCAGCAGTCTTTCTTTCCGGGACAGTATGGTCAACGTCCTGACTTTC. It specifies CASSLSFRDSMVNVLTF.

The chain joins TRBV12-5 to TRBJ2-7; 13 positions agree with TRBD2. J was trimmed by 6 bases and V by 1 base; bases with no gene match: 3. The CDR3 covers 15 residues. Germline V gene data show CDR1 as LGHNT and CDR2 as FRNRAP. The CDR3: CASGLGTSGGSEQYF. Here the CDR3 DNA reads TGTGCTAGTGGTTTGGGGACTAGCGGGGGTTCCGAGCAGTACTTC. The full variable domain, completed using reference TRBV12-5 and TRBJ2-7, is DARVTQTPRHKVTEMGQEVTMRCQPILGHNTVFWYRQTMMQGLELLAYFRNRAPLDDSGMPKDRFSAEMPDATLATLKIQPSEPRDSAVYFCASGLGTSGGSEQYFGPGTRLTVT.

V is TRBV5-4 and J is TRBJ1-1; D is perhaps TRBD1 (5 bases). The V and J ends lost 5 bases and 8 bases respectively, with 19 bases between them. The V gene's germline CDR1 is SGHNT and CDR2 YYREEE (reference sequence). The CDR3 consists of 14 residues. DNA for the CDR3: TGTGCCAGCAGTGTACCTCCGGGACTACAAGAAGCTTTCTTT. This sequence encodes CASSVPPGLQEAFF. Full variable domain (remainder filled in from reference TRBV5-4 and TRBJ1-1): ETGVTQSPTHLIKTRGQQVTLRCSSQSGHNTVSWYQQALGQGPQFIFQYYREEENGRGNFPPRFSGLQFPNYSSELNVNALELDDSALYLCASSVPPGLQEAFFGQGTRLTVV.

The chain combines TRBV3-1 (or the pseudogene TRBV3-2) with TRBJ1-1, with 8 bases aligning to TRBD1. Germline V gene sequence: CDR1 LGHDT, CDR2 YNNKEL (reference sequence). V shed 3 bases and J 3 bases; nucleotides not matched to a gene: 15. The CDR3 has 18 residues. CDR3 in amino acids: CASSQPRTGWPTDTEAFF. CDR3 in DNA: TGTGCCAGCAGCCAGCCCCGGACAGGGTGGCCCACGGACACTGAAGCTTTCTTT.

The genes are TRBV4-1 and TRBJ1-4; 8 nucleotides agree with TRBD1. The V gene end was trimmed by 4 bases and the J gene end by 2 bases; junction bases not matched to a gene: 3. Looked up from germline, CDR1 is MGHRA and CDR2 is YSYEKL. The CDR3 is 15 residues long. The CDR3 loop reads CASSPSGGTNEKLFF. The DNA for the CDR3 is TGCGCCAGCAGCCCCTCAGGGGGCACTAATGAAAAACTGTTTTTT.

The gene calls are TRBV5-1 and TRBJ1-6; D is uncertain. CDR1 is SGHRS, CDR2 YFSETQ, per germline. Trimming left V 0 bases short and J 8 bases short, with 9 bases between. The CDR3 is 14 residues long. CDR3 region: CASSLGLVDSPLHF. CDR3 nucleotide sequence: TGCGCCAGCAGCTTGGGGCTAGTGGATTCACCCCTCCACTTT.

The chain uses TRBV5-6 and TRBJ2-2; a weak D match, TRBD2 (5 bases). Between the trimmed V and J ends, which lost 4 bases and 3 bases, there was a span of 10 bases. The CDR3 is 14 residues long. CDR1 SGHDT and CDR2 YYEEEE come from the germline V gene. In DNA, the CDR3 is TGTGCCAGCAGCCGGGGAACTTACACCGGGGAGCTGTTTTTT. Amino acids: CASSRGTYTGELFF.

This clone was seen a few times. The chain joins TRBV5-1 to TRBJ1-3, with D unclear. Germline values: CDR1 SGHRS, CDR2 YFSETQ. V was trimmed by 4 bases and J by 3 bases, leaving 11 bases between them. This CDR3 is 14 amino acids long. CDR3 residues: CASSEGGGGNTIYF. As DNA, the CDR3 is TGCGCCAGCAGCGAGGGCGGAGGTGGAAACACCATATATTTT.